This T cell receptor (beta chain) was profiled in a study of monozygotic twins with inflammatory bowel disease (dated by TCRdb to between 2018 and 2021). Turning to the overall study: The complete study included about 30 monozygotic twin pairs: 19 IBD-discordant Danish pairs and nine German pairs, of which four were IBD-concordant and five were IBD-discordant. Disease-associated traits were sought mainly through comparisons between IBD patients and their genetically identical healthy co-twins within discordant pairs. Each individual had, on average, about 151 000 unique TCRalpha sequences and 181 000 unique TCRbeta sequences available for analysis. Points the paper makes about the study in general: Because patients received different immunosuppressive treatments, the repertoires may have picked up extra background noise and variability between individuals. Measured by the inverse Simpson index, TCRbeta repertoire diversity was lower in IBD patients than in their healthy co-twins. IBD patients shared fewer clonotypes with other individuals than healthy twins did, most markedly in patients showing signs of disease activity. No difference in repertoire similarity was observed between concordant and discordant twins, possibly owing to limited statistical power. No single strong signal or clonotype linked to IBD turned up in the results, so the idea that one exists was not supported. The analysis was unable to tell apart different T cell subtypes.

Receptors were amplified or captured by 5' RACE. Preparation of each TCR library used about 3,200 ng of total RNA. For each sample, cDNA was synthesized in eight separate reactions using SMARTScribe reverse transcriptase. During cDNA synthesis, template switching was used to introduce unique molecular identifiers that contained a 6-nucleotide sample barcode. TCRalpha and TCRbeta cDNA was amplified in two nested PCRs of about 17 and 10 cycles, and bead purification was carried out after each PCR. Before amplification, cDNA was treated with uracil DNA-glycosylase and purified using the QIAquick PCR purification kit. The second PCR added Illumina TruSeq-compatible adapters along with sample-specific barcodes. TapeStation and Qubit were used to check library quality and concentration, and 5 ng of each library was pooled. The pooled libraries were sequenced with 2 x 100 bp reads and custom sequencing primers on an Illumina HiSeq2500 single-index Rapid Run. Regarding the original processing steps: MiGEC version 1.2.6 was used for UMI-based consensus assembly to correct PCR and sequencing errors. V(D)J alignment, clonotype assembly and CDR3 extraction were performed with MiXCR version 2.1.1. To normalise gene usage, clonotype sharing and MAIT/NKT TCR abundance, the analysis used the top 1000, 10 000 and 20 000 clonotypes per sample. After downsampling to 27 000 UMIs, diversity was calculated as the inverse Simpson index using the vegan R package. Statistical testing used paired Mann-Whitney U tests on the discordant twin pairs and applied Benjamini-Hochberg correction for multiple testing. The reads went through TCRdb reprocessing, and each CDR3 protein sequence gets one entry with no DNA. These V and J calls rely on TCRdb rather than the paper's analysis. The sample's table covers 400,000 to 500,000 distinct CDR3 sequences. The ten largest clones add up to less than 2.5% of the sample.

From each donor, an approximately 2.5 ml peripheral blood sample was drawn into PAXgene tubes and stored at -80 degrees C. Total RNA was isolated from whole blood with the PAXgene blood miRNA kit on an automated QIAcube, without T cell sorting. Peripheral blood from monozygotic twin pairs, either concordant or discordant for inflammatory bowel disease, underwent deep TCRalpha and TCRbeta repertoire profiling that used unique molecular barcoding. Smoking habits were recorded for all twin pairs, with individuals classified as current, former or never smokers. CDR1 is given as SGHTA and CDR2 as FQGNSA, both from the germline V gene. The CDR3 contains 13 residues, cysteine and phenylalanine counted. No DNA is listed. Regarding this clonotype: Its binding antigen is unknown.

Sequences were obtained from blood. The sequence was obtained from a human donor with ulcerative colitis or Crohn's disease, or a healthy co-twin of an affected twin (not recorded which). The V and J genes are TRBV7-2 and TRBJ2-3. The CDR3 here reads CASSITRTDTQYF.